This T cell receptor beta chain is drawn from a study of T cell changes during pregnancy in multiple sclerosis. The repertoire was sequenced with immunoSEQ multiplex PCR; TCRdb's copy has only in-frame clones and lacks some. The profile shows over 100,000 clones, 92% of them singletons. The CDR3 contains 16 residues. Germline loops: CDR1 MNHEY, CDR2 SMNVEV (reference sequence). The V gene lost 6 bases and the J gene lost 2 bases, with 17 bases spanning the gap. The source was peripheral blood, collected in the third trimester of pregnancy. The receptor was derived from a female donor with multiple sclerosis, enrolled in a pregnancy study. The chain recombines TRBV27 with TRBJ2-1; a possible D gene is TRBD2 (6 bases). CDR3 region: CASSYSRRGAYNEQFF. For the CDR3, the DNA is TGTGCCAGCAGCTACAGTCGGAGGGGAGCCTACAATGAGCAGTTCTTC.